These T cell receptor beta chains were read from a single sample in a study of cytomegalovirus exposure and HLA in healthy donors. Measured with immunoSEQ multiplex PCR; TCRdb has only the in-frame clones, and not every one. The table includes around 98,000 clones, approximately 75% detected once. Sequencing used PBMCs. The receptors here all came from a woman aged 40 to 50 in good health and CMV-seronegative. The CDR3 runs from the conserved cysteine through the conserved F or W. The D gene is left open where the match is weak. A clone size is listed for some rows: how often the clone was seen (once, few, many), or a class if it is expanded.

J gene	clone size	D gene	V gene	CDR3 protein	CDR3 DNA
TRBJ1-2	.	.	TRBV7-3	CASSPSGIDGYPF	TGTGCCAGCAGCCCCTCAGGGATCGATGGCTACCCCTTC
TRBJ2-2	few	.	TRBV29-1	CSVQNTGELFF	TGCAGCGTCCAAAACACCGGGGAGCTGTTTTTT
TRBJ2-1	once	.	TRBV7-2	CASSLETATYNEQFF	TGTGCCAGCAGCTTAGAGACAGCCACCTACAATGAGCAGTTCTTC
TRBJ1-5	.	.	TRBV30	CAWCYGGDQPQHF	TGTGCCTGGTGCTATGGGGGGGATCAGCCCCAGCATTTT
TRBJ1-2	.	TRBD1	TRBV5-6	CASSLERQGDYGYTF	TGTGCCAGCAGCTTAGAGAGACAGGGGGACTATGGCTACACCTTC
TRBJ1-5	.	.	TRBV28	CASSLARQTNQPQHF	TGTGCCAGCAGTTTAGCTAGACAGACTAATCAGCCCCAGCATTTT
TRBJ1-5	.	.	TRBV20-1	CSALEGGTQHF	TGCAGTGCTCTGGAGGGAGGGACCCAGCATTTT
TRBJ2-2	.	.	TRBV5-1	CASSLDSGELFF	TGCGCCAGCAGCCTGGACAGCGGGGAGCTGTTTTTT
TRBJ1-1	few	.	TRBV19	CASSTGVNTEAFF	TGTGCCAGTAGTACAGGGGTAAACACTGAAGCTTTCTTT
TRBJ2-5	few	.	TRBV5-5	CASRLMFSGQETQYF	TGTGCCAGCAGGCTGATGTTTTCGGGGCAAGAGACCCAGTACTTC
TRBJ1-1	.	.	TRBV18	CASSPASGGTEAFF	TGTGCCAGCTCACCAGCGTCGGGGGGCACTGAAGCTTTCTTT
TRBJ1-1	.	TRBD1	TRBV29-1	CSTLTGGDTEAFF	TGCAGCACTTTGACAGGGGGGGACACTGAAGCTTTCTTT
TRBJ2-2	.	.	TRBV6-5	CASSYAAGFTTGELFF	TGTGCCAGCAGTTACGCTGCGGGGTTCACAACCGGGGAGCTGTTTTTT
TRBJ1-1	.	.	TRBV7-3	CASSPQGQATEAFF	TGTGCCAGCAGCCCCCAGGGCCAGGCCACTGAAGCTTTCTTT
TRBJ2-7	few	.	TRBV5-5	CASSLTFQAYEQYF	TGTGCCAGCAGTCTAACGTTCCAAGCCTACGAGCAGTACTTC
TRBJ1-1	once	.	TRBV20-1	CSVGRDTEAFF	TGCAGTGTAGGGAGGGACACTGAAGCTTTCTTT
TRBJ2-2	.	.	TRBV4-1	CASSHTNTGELFF	TGCGCCAGCAGCCACACGAACACCGGGGAGCTGTTTTTT
TRBJ2-7	.	.	TRBV30	CAWSPGLPSYEQYF	TGTGCCTGGTCTCCGGGACTGCCCTCCTACGAGCAGTACTTC
TRBJ2-3	.	.	TRBV30	CAWSAPGTDTQYF	TGTGCCTGGAGTGCCCCGGGCACAGATACGCAGTATTTT
TRBJ1-6	few	.	TRBV10-3	CAISESYGQRNSPLHF	TGTGCCATCAGTGAGTCATACGGACAGCGGAATTCACCCCTCCACTTT
TRBJ1-5	.	.	TRBV6-1	CASSASTDYSNQPQNF	TGTGCCAGCAGTGCTTCGACCGATTATAGCAATCAGCCCCAGAATTTT
TRBJ2-1	.	.	TRBV28	CASSRPPVGRGLLGNEQFF	TGTGCCAGCAGTCGACCCCCGGTTGGGCGGGGACTGTTAGGGAATGAGCAGTTCTTC
TRBJ1-4	.	.	TRBV2	CASGPQGFNEKLFF	TGTGCCAGCGGACCGCAGGGGTTTAATGAAAAACTGTTTTTT
TRBJ2-3	once	.	TRBV7-2	CAIDTGFTDTQYF	TGTGCCATCGACACAGGGTTCACAGATACGCAGTATTTT
TRBJ2-3	.	.	TRBV4-1	CASSQEGVVRDTQYF	TGCGCCAGCAGCCAAGAAGGGGTTGTCAGAGATACGCAGTATTTT
TRBJ2-1	.	TRBD2	TRBV13	CASSLSGDFNEQFF	TGTGCCAGCAGCTTAAGCGGGGACTTCAATGAGCAGTTCTTC
TRBJ2-7	.	TRBD1	TRBV5-4	CASSFGTEKTYEQYF	TGTGCCAGCAGCTTCGGGACAGAAAAGACCTACGAGCAGTACTTC
TRBJ1-1	.	TRBD1	TRBV25-1	CASSETGGLGTEAFF	TGTGCCAGCAGTGAGACAGGGGGCTTGGGCACTGAAGCTTTCTTT
TRBJ1-6	once	.	TRBV6-5	CASSYQGGSYNSPLHF	TGTGCCAGCAGTTACCAGGGAGGGTCCTATAATTCACCCCTCCACTTT
TRBJ2-7	.	.	TRBV4-3	CASSQDSSYEQYF	TGCGCCAGCAGCCAAGACTCTTCCTACGAGCAGTACTTC
TRBJ2-5	.	TRBD2	TRBV4-2	CASSQPWGGETQYF	TGTGCCAGCAGCCAACCCTGGGGAGGGGAGACCCAGTACTTC
TRBJ2-3	.	TRBD1	TRBV7-3	CASSFGTVGDTQYF	TGTGCCAGCAGCTTTGGGACAGTAGGAGATACGCAGTATTTT
TRBJ2-1	medium-sized	TRBD2	TRBV6-4	CASSDFAGVNEQFF	TGTGCCAGCAGTGACTTCGCGGGGGTCAATGAGCAGTTCTTC
TRBJ2-7	.	TRBD1	TRBV7-8	CASSLVGQGAYEQYF	TGTGCCAGCAGCTTAGTGGGCCAGGGGGCTTACGAGCAGTACTTC
TRBJ2-5	.	.	TRBV9	CASSVGAGYQETQYF	TGTGCCAGCAGCGTAGGGGCGGGGTACCAAGAGACCCAGTACTTC
TRBJ1-1	.	.	TRBV27	CASSLSGKTEAFF	TGTGCCAGCAGTCTCTCCGGGAAGACTGAAGCTTTCTTT
TRBJ1-2	.	TRBD1	TRBV18	CASSEGTGPGYTF	TGTGCCAGCTCAGAAGGGACAGGGCCTGGCTACACCTTC
TRBJ2-1	.	.	TRBV5-1	CASSLSGGPAYNEQFF	TGCGCCAGCAGCTTATCCGGGGGGCCAGCCTACAATGAGCAGTTCTTC
TRBJ1-2	.	.	TRBV5-4	CASSLEKQGIYGYTF	TGTGCCAGCAGCTTGGAGAAACAGGGCATCTATGGCTACACCTTC
TRBJ2-1	.	TRBD2	TRBV10-3	CASQIAGSHNEQFF	TGTGCCAGCCAGATAGCGGGGTCCCACAATGAGCAGTTCTTC
TRBJ2-5	.	.	TRBV2	CASKQRRSEETQYF	TGTGCCAGCAAACAACGCCGGAGCGAAGAGACCCAGTACTTC
TRBJ1-2	.	TRBD1	TRBV25-1	CASGQGNYGYTF	TGTGCCAGTGGACAGGGAAACTATGGCTACACCTTC
TRBJ1-1	.	TRBD1	TRBV7-9	CASSFPRDRGDTEAFF	TGTGCCAGCAGCTTCCCTCGGGACAGGGGGGACACTGAAGCTTTCTTT
TRBJ2-1	.	.	TRBV7-9	CASSLARTKNEQFF	TGTGCCAGCAGCTTAGCGCGAACGAAAAATGAGCAGTTCTTC
TRBJ2-1	.	TRBD1	TRBV4-3	CASSQDGGQGNREQFF	TGCGCCAGCAGCCAAGATGGGGGACAGGGGAATAGGGAGCAGTTCTTC
TRBJ1-3	.	.	TRBV6-5	CASSYSIRGPGNTIYF	TGTGCCAGCAGTTACTCGATTCGGGGTCCTGGAAACACCATATATTTT
TRBJ1-5	.	.	TRBV15	CATSRAQDQPQHF	TGTGCCACCAGCAGAGCCCAGGATCAGCCCCAGCATTTT
TRBJ2-7	.	TRBD1	TRBV10-3	CAISVTGQGGEQYF	TGTGCCATCAGTGTGACGGGACAGGGTGGAGAGCAGTACTTC
TRBJ2-3	.	TRBD2	TRBV5-4	CASSSAAGGDTDTQYF	TGTGCCAGCAGCTCGGCCGCGGGGGGGGACACAGATACGCAGTATTTT
TRBJ2-6	.	.	TRBV25-1	CASSESRVPSGANVLTF	TGTGCCAGCAGTGAATCGAGAGTGCCCTCTGGGGCCAACGTCCTGACTTTC
TRBJ2-7	.	.	TRBV19	CASRGWGDSSYEQYF	TGTGCCAGTAGGGGATGGGGGGACAGCTCCTACGAGCAGTACTTC
TRBJ1-4	.	TRBD1	TRBV6-4	CASSNTGGAGEKLFF	TGTGCCAGCAGTAATACAGGGGGCGCGGGCGAAAAACTGTTTTTT
TRBJ2-1	once	TRBD1	TRBV7-6	CASSLTQGAVYNEQFF	TGTGCCAGCAGCTTAACCCAGGGGGCAGTCTACAATGAGCAGTTCTTC
TRBJ1-1	once	.	TRBV5-1	CASSPPTGTEAFF	TGCGCCAGCAGCCCTCCTACGGGAACTGAAGCTTTCTTT
TRBJ1-5	.	.	TRBV2	CASSEDGGENQPQHF	TGTGCCAGCAGTGAAGACGGTGGAGAGAATCAGCCCCAGCATTTT